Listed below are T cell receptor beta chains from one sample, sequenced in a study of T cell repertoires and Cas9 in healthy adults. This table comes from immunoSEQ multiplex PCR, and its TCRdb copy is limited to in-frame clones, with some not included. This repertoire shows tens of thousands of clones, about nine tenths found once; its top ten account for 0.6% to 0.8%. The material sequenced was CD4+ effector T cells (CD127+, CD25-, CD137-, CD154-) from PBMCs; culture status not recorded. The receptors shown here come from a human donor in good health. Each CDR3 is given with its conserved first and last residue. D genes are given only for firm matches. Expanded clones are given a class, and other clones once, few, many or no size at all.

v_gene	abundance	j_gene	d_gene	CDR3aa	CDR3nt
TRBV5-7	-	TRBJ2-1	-	CASSSAGGPSAEQFF	TGTGCCAGCAGCTCCGCAGGTGGGCCCAGCGCTGAGCAGTTCTTC
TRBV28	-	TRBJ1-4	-	CASSLSLGREGGKLFF	TGTGCCAGCAGCCTCAGCCTCGGACGGGAAGGGGGAAAACTGTTTTTT
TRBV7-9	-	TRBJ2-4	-	CASTTGAAKNIQYF	TGTGCCAGCACCACCGGGGCGGCCAAAAACATTCAGTACTTC
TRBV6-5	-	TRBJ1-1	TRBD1	CASSYSNAGGSAFF	TGTGCCAGCAGTTACTCGAACGCAGGGGGCTCAGCTTTCTTT
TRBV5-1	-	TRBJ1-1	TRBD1	CASSLAPGQVNTEAFF	TGCGCCAGCAGCTTAGCTCCGGGACAGGTTAACACTGAAGCTTTCTTT
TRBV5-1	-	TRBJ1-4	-	CASSLPPTVGGEKLFF	TGCGCCAGCAGCTTGCCCCCGACAGTGGGGGGTGAAAAACTGTTTTTT
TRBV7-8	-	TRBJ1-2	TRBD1	CASSLGGVTGAGYTF	TGTGCCAGCAGCTTAGGGGGCGTGACAGGGGCCGGCTACACCTTC
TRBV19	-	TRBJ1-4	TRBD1	CASSTGQRDEKLFF	TGTGCCAGTAGCACGGGACAGCGAGATGAAAAACTGTTTTTT
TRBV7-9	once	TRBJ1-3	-	CASSLLRQGTGNTIYF	TGTGCCAGCAGCTTATTGCGGCAGGGGACTGGAAACACCATATATTTT
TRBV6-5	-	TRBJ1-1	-	CASSQQGWDTEAFF	TGTGCCAGCAGTCAACAGGGATGGGACACTGAAGCTTTCTTT
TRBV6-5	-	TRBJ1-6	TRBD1	CASSPSTGVNSPLHF	TGTGCCAGCAGCCCCTCGACAGGGGTTAATTCACCCCTCCACTTT
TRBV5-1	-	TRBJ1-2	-	CASSLDRANYGYTF	TGCGCCAGCAGCTTGGACAGAGCTAACTATGGCTACACCTTC
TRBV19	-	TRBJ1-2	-	CASRVGGGYTF	TGTGCCAGCCGGGTGGGGGGTGGCTACACCTTC
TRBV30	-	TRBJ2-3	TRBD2	CAWMDAGLLDTQYF	TGTGCCTGGATGGACGCGGGACTATTAGATACGCAGTATTTT
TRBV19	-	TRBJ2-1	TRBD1	CASIPPGGQGHNEQFF	TGTGCCAGTATTCCCCCGGGGGGACAGGGCCACAATGAACAGTTCTTC
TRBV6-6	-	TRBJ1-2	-	CASSLRDYGYTF	TGTGCCAGCAGTCTCCGAGACTATGGCTACACCTTC
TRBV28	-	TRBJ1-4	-	CASSLPQGHWNEKLFF	TGTGCCAGCAGTTTACCCCAGGGACATTGGAATGAAAAACTGTTTTTT
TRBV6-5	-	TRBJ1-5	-	CASSPGQYSNQPQHF	TGTGCCAGCAGTCCCGGGCAGTATAGCAATCAGCCCCAGCATTTT
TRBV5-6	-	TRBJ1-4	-	CASSLGVTNEKLFF	TGTGCCAGCAGCTTGGGGGTAACTAATGAAAAACTGTTTTTT
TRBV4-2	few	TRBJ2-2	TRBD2	CASSSTSGANTGELFF	TGTGCCAGCAGCTCGACTAGCGGGGCGAACACCGGGGAGCTGTTTTTT
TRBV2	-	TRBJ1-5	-	CASSPPGYQPQHF	TGTGCCAGCAGCCCCCCAGGGTATCAGCCCCAGCATTTT
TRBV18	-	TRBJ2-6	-	CASSNWLDIYKSRANVLTF	TGTGCCAGCTCAAACTGGTTGGACATTTACAAAAGTCGGGCCAACGTCCTGACTTTC
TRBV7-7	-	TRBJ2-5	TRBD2	CASSLRASGGARETQYF	TGTGCCAGCAGCCTACGGGCTAGCGGGGGGGCGAGAGAGACCCAGTACTTC
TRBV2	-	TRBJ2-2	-	CASSFRGSGELFF	TGTGCCAGCAGTTTCCGAGGCTCCGGGGAGCTGTTTTTT